This TCR beta chain was found in a study of human T cells and chemical hapten exposure. Time point indicated: healthy volunteer bleed at 6 weeks. Extraction yielded total RNA from whole blood (unfractionated). The library gave individual cDNA molecules unique molecular identifiers. Per the authors' pipeline: Sampled TCR counts reached a median of roughly 98,000 per sample, with values ranging from about 20,000 to 700,000. Each CDR3 protein is one row after TCRdb ran MiXCR on the RACE reads. The V and J calls follow TCRdb's processing rather than the paper's. The table has 65,000 to 95,000 distinct CDR3 sequences, about 9.2% seen once. Study-wide points: High-frequency TCRs, those above 1 in 1000, stayed the same after DPC sensitization.

The CDR3 extends over 14 amino acids. Germline CDR1 DFQATT, CDR2 SNEGSKA (reference sequence). Trimming stripped 1 base from V and 8 bases from J, with 12 bases between. This clonotype ranks as medium-sized. Antigen specificity is unknown. Material for sequencing was whole blood. The chain combines TRBV20-1 with TRBJ1-6; D call uncertain. The TCR comes from a female donor in good health. Some clones in this sample may be carry-over from other donors' samples. CDR3 DNA sequence: TGCAGTGCTAGAGGGAGCGCGGAGCATTCACCCCTCCACTTT. Its translation is CSARGSAEHSPLHF.